The 20 T cell receptor beta chains given below trace back to one sample, sequenced in a study of T-cell memory formation after mild COVID-19. TCRdb passed the 5' RACE reads through MiXCR, listing each CDR3 protein once. The sample holds hundreds of thousands of distinct CDR3 sequences, 20% to 30% seen once. The sequencing sample was made of PBMCs or a T cell subset sorted from them (not recorded which). The receptors derive from an adult woman who had mild COVID-19 (a few samples of this study predate the infection). Cell type and time point are not known.

This clonotype was seen a few times. The rearrangement links TRBV27 to TRBJ2-3; D possibly corresponds to TRBD2 (5 bases). This CDR3 spans 14 amino acids. Trimming took 5 bases from V and 2 from J, leaving 11 bases between them. Germline CDR1 and CDR2: MNHEY and SMNVEV (reference sequence). As DNA, the CDR3 is TGTGCCAGCAGTCCGTGGGAGACCACAGATACGCAGTATTTT. Its translation is CASSPWETTDTQYF.

The table lists this clonotype with a few counts. The chain recombines TRBV3-1 with TRBJ1-1; D ambiguous. The CDR3 runs to 13 residues. Germline V lookup: CDR1 LGHDT, CDR2 YNNKEL (reference sequence). Trimming cost V 0 bases and J 3 bases, with 5 bases left between them. CDR3 in amino acids: CASSQDGYTEAFF. The CDR3 DNA follows: TGTGCCAGCAGCCAAGACGGATACACTGAAGCTTTCTTT. Together with reference TRBV3-1 and TRBJ1-1, the CDR3 gives the full variable domain: DTAVSQTPKYLVTQMGNDKSIKCEQNLGHDTMYWYKQDSKKFLKIMFSYNNKELIINETVPNRFSPKSPDKAHLNLHINSLELGDSAVYFCASSQDGYTEAFFGQGTRLTVV.

This clonotype has a handful of counts. The chain uses TRBV7-9 and TRBJ2-3; D tentatively fits TRBD1 or TRBD2 (5 bases each). The length of the CDR3 is 17 residues. Between the trimmed V and J ends, which lost 5 bases and 2 bases, there was a span of 20 bases. In germline, CDR1 is SEHNR, CDR2 FQNEAQ (reference sequence). For the CDR3, the DNA is TGTGCCAGCAGCACGCGACCCGGGACCGTGTTCACAGATACGCAGTATTTT. Translated: CASSTRPGTVFTDTQYF.

This clonotype was found a few times. The V call is TRBV5-1, the J call TRBJ2-1; D not certain. CDR1 is SGHRS, CDR2 YFSETQ, per germline. The CDR3 length is 14 residues. Trimming left V 0 bases short and J 5 bases short, with 9 bases between. The CDR3 region is CASSLGRYNNEQFF. CDR3 DNA sequence: TGCGCCAGCAGCTTGGGAAGGTACAACAATGAGCAGTTCTTC.

The chain carries TRBV5-6 and TRBJ1-1, with TRBD1 as a possible D gene (5 bases). CDR3 length equals 17 residues. Trimming left V 0 bases short and J 0 bases short, with 15 bases between. CDR1 SGHDT and CDR2 YYEEEE come from the germline V gene. CDR3 coding DNA: TGTGCCAGCAGCTTGGGTGCCGGCGGGGACCTGAACACTGAAGCTTTCTTT. Amino acid sequence: CASSLGAGGDLNTEAFF.

This clonotype appeared a single time. V is TRBV2 and J is TRBJ2-3; either TRBD1 or TRBD2 may fit D (5 bases each). V gave up 3 bases and J gave up 4 bases, with 11 bases separating them. The germline V gene encodes CDR1 SNHLY and CDR2 FYNNEI. The CDR3 extends over 14 amino acids. The CDR3 loop reads CASSERGHADTQYF. The CDR3 coding sequence is TGTGCCAGCAGTGAGAGGGGCCACGCAGATACGCAGTATTTT.

This chain uses TRBV5-4 with TRBJ2-2, with D possibly matching TRBD2 (5 bases). V lost 4 bases to trimming and J lost 9 bases, with 10 bases between them. Germline V CDR1 and CDR2: SGHNT, YYREEE (reference sequence). The CDR3 is made up of 12 amino acids. CDR3 sequence: CASSPGRRELFF. For the CDR3, the DNA is TGTGCCAGCAGCCCGGGGAGAAGGGAGCTGTTTTTT. Full variable domain (remainder filled in from reference TRBV5-4 and TRBJ2-2): ETGVTQSPTHLIKTRGQQVTLRCSSQSGHNTVSWYQQALGQGPQFIFQYYREEENGRGNFPPRFSGLQFPNYSSELNVNALELDDSALYLCASSPGRRELFFGEGSRLTVL.

This clonotype appeared a few times. The genes are TRBV30 and TRBJ1-5; 9 bases match TRBD1. V trimming: 0 bases; J trimming: 4 bases; junction bases outside the gene matches: 7. The germline CDR1 and CDR2 sequences are GTSNPN and SVGIG (reference sequence). CDR3 length: 16 amino acids. CDR3 region: CAWSVRGTGINQPQHF. The CDR3 DNA sequence: TGTGCCTGGAGTGTACGTGGGACAGGGATAAATCAGCCCCAGCATTTT.

The chain has TRBV15 and TRBJ1-1, with unresolved D. CDR1 is LNHNV and CDR2 is YYDKDF in the germline V gene (reference sequence). This CDR3 is built from 13 residues. Deletions cut 5 bases from V and 6 bases from J, with 13 bases between. The CDR3 sequence: CATSPISAPEAFF. CDR3 in DNA: TGTGCCACCAGCCCCATCAGCGCCCCTGAAGCTTTCTTT.

This clonotype was counted between two and nine times. This chain links TRBV7-9 with TRBJ1-1, with 8 bases identical to TRBD1. Losses at the gene ends were 5 bases for V and 1 base for J; bases not matched to a gene: 12. From germline, CDR1 is SEHNR and CDR2 FQNEAQ (reference sequence). This CDR3 is built from 17 residues. CDR3 loop: CASSHPRQGAGNTEAFF. The CDR3 nucleotides read TGTGCCAGCAGCCACCCCCGGCAGGGGGCAGGGAACACTGAAGCTTTCTTT.

The chain links TRBV6-4 to TRBJ2-1, with 8 bases matching TRBD1. Germline CDR1 and CDR2: MRHNA and SNTAGT. The J segment lost 9 bases and the V segment lost 3 bases, leaving 4 bases of the junction unmatched. The CDR3 has 13 residues. The DNA for the CDR3 is TGTGCCAGCAGTGAGGACAGGGTGAGTGAGCAGTTCTTC. As protein: CASSEDRVSEQFF.

This sequence joins TRBV20-1 and TRBJ2-1, with 9 bases matching TRBD2. Germline assignment: CDR1 DFQATT and CDR2 SNEGSKA (reference sequence). This CDR3 is built from 15 residues. The junction had 6 bases not matched to a gene; V was cut back by 0 bases and J by 6 bases. Here the CDR3 DNA reads TGCAGTGCTAGAGAAGGTGCGGGAGGGCCCAATGAGCAGTTCTTC. Translating gives CSAREGAGGPNEQFF.

The J gene is TRBJ2-7, the V gene TRBV7-9; TRBD2 might be the D (6 bases). Trimming stripped 5 bases from V and 2 bases from J, with 16 bases between. This CDR3 has 15 residues. Germline V gene lookup returns CDR1 SEHNR and CDR2 FQNEAQ (reference sequence). The DNA for the CDR3 is TGTGCCAGCAGCAGGGCGGGGACCGCGACCTACGAGCAGTACTTC. Residues: CASSRAGTATYEQYF.

The CDR3 sequence: CASSLDGTGDNEQFF. The CDR3 nucleotides read TGCGCCAGCAGCTTGGATGGGACAGGCGACAATGAGCAGTTCTTC. The chain has TRBV5-1 and TRBJ2-1; 8 nucleotides align to TRBD1. With V trimmed by 0 bases and J by 5 bases, 4 bases remained unmatched. The CDR3 is made up of 15 amino acids. CDR1 SGHRS and CDR2 YFSETQ come from the germline V gene.

This sequence joins TRBV24-1 and TRBJ2-5, with 10 bases matching TRBD2. The CDR3 extends over 17 amino acids. Germline CDR1 KGHDR, CDR2 SFDVKD. Trimming cost V 2 bases and J 1 base; bases outside gene matches: 6. The CDR3 sequence is CATSDWGTSEGQETQYF. The CDR3 region has the DNA TGTGCCACCAGTGATTGGGGGACTAGCGAAGGCCAAGAGACCCAGTACTTC.

This clonotype was counted between two and nine times. V gene TRBV12-3 or TRBV12-4 combines with J gene TRBJ1-5; no firm D call. V was clipped by 6 bases and J by 0 bases, with 12 bases between them. The CDR3 sequence is 15 residues long. The CDR3 DNA is TGTGCCAGCAGCTTGGGGAGTTATAGCAATCAGCCCCAGCATTTT. It specifies CASSLGSYSNQPQHF.

This clonotype was detected only a few times. The chain couples TRBV4-1 to TRBJ2-1, with TRBD1 identical over 7 bases. The CDR3 has 16 residues. CDR1 is MGHRA and CDR2 is YSYEKL in the germline V gene. With V trimmed by 0 bases and J by 4 bases, 6 bases remained unmatched. CDR3 protein: CASSQDRGGGYNEQFF. The CDR3 nucleotides are TGCGCCAGCAGCCAAGATCGAGGGGGCGGGTACAATGAGCAGTTCTTC.

The table lists this clonotype with a few counts. The chain couples TRBV6-1 to TRBJ2-7; either TRBD1 or TRBD2 may supply D (5 bases each). The V gene's germline CDR1 is MNHNS and CDR2 SASEGT. The CDR3 sequence is 15 residues long. Trimming took 6 bases from V and 0 from J, leaving 15 bases between them. The CDR3 nucleotides read TGTGCCAGCAGACGGGGCAGTACCGTCTCCTACGAGCAGTACTTC. Translated, it gives CASRRGSTVSYEQYF.

In its sample, this clonotype was seen a few times. This chain connects TRBV11-3 to TRBJ2-2; D may be TRBD1 or TRBD2 (5 bases each). Trimming removed 7 bases at V and 5 bases at J, with 14 bases between. This CDR3 spans 14 amino acids. Germline CDR1 is SGHNT and CDR2 is YENEEA. Here the CDR3 DNA reads TGTGCCAGCAAAGCAGGGAGTCTGACCGGGGAGCTGTTTTTT. Its protein is CASKAGSLTGELFF.

This clonotype turned up a few times. V and J are TRBV24-1 and TRBJ2-1; 9 bases are a match to TRBD2. This CDR3 region has 14 residues. The J segment lost 8 bases and the V segment lost 4 bases, leaving 5 bases of the junction unmatched. The germline CDR1 and CDR2 sequences are KGHDR and SFDVKD. CDR3 protein: CATSEPGLADEQFF. For the CDR3, the DNA is TGTGCCACCAGTGAGCCGGGACTAGCTGATGAGCAGTTCTTC.